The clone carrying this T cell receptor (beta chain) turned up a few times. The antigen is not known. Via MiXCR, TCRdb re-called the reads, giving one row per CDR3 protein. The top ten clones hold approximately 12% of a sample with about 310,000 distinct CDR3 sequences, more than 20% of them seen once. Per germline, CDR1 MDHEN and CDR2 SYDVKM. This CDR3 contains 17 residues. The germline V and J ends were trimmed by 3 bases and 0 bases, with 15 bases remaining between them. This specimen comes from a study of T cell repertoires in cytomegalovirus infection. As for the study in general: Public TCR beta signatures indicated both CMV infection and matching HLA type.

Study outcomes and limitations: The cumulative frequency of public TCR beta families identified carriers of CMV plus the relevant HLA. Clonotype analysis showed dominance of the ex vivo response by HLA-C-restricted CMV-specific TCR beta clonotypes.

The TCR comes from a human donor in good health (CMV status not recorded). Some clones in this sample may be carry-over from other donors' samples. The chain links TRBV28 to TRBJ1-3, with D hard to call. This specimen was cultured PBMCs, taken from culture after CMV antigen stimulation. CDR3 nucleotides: TGTGCCAGCAGTTTCGGTAGAGATCTCAGCTCTGGAAACACCATATATTTT. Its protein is CASSFGRDLSSGNTIYF.